A selection of T cell receptor beta chains follows, all from one sample in a study of T cell changes during pregnancy in multiple sclerosis. The repertoire was sequenced with immunoSEQ multiplex PCR; TCRdb's copy has only in-frame clones and lacks some. The repertoire holds more than 40,000 clones, with around 93% as singletons. The sample in question was CD8+ T cells from peripheral blood mononuclear cells, obtained in the first trimester of pregnancy. The receptors originated from a female donor with multiple sclerosis, enrolled in a pregnancy study. The CDR3 runs from the conserved cysteine through the conserved F or W.

TRBV27	TRBJ1-2	CASRPILGGDHGYTF
TRBV7-7	TRBJ2-5	CASSLVGGQTQYF
TRBV9	TRBJ2-1	CASSVTPDEQFF
TRBV2	TRBJ2-3	CASFADTQYF
TRBV5-4	TRBJ1-2	CASSSPMTDYYGYTF
TRBV9	TRBJ2-2	CASSHGAGELFF
TRBV19	TRBJ1-1	CASSIDNRGYTEAFF
TRBV7-9	TRBJ1-1	CASTPGNLRTFF
TRBV6-5	TRBJ2-1	CATGLEQFF
TRBV5-5	TRBJ2-1	CASSLDRGDYNEQFF